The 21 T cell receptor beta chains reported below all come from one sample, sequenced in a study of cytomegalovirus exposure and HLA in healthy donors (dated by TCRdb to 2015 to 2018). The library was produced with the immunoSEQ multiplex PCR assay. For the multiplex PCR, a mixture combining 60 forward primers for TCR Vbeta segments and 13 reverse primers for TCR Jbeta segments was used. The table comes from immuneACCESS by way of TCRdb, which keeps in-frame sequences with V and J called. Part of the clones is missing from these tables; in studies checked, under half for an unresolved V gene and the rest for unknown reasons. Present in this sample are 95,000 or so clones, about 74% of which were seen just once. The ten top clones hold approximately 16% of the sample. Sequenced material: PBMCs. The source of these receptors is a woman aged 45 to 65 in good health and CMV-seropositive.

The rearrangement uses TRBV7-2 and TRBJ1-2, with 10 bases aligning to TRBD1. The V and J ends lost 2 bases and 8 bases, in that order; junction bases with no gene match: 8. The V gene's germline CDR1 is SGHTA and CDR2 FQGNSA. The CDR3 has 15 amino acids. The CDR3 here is CASSLPTGGAQGYTF. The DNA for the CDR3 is TGTGCCAGCAGCTTACCGACAGGGGGCGCGCAGGGCTACACCTTC.

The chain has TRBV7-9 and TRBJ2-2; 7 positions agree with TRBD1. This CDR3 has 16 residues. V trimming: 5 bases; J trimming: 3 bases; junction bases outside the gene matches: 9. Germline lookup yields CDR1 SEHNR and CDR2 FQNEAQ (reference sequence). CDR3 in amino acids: CASSPLDRIDTGELFF. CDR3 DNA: TGTGCCAGCAGCCCCCTGGACAGGATAGACACCGGGGAGCTGTTTTTT.

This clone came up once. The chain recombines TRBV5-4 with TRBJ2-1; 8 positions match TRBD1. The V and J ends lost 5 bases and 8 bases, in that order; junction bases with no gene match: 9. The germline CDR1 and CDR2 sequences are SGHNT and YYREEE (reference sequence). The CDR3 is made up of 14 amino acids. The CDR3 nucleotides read TGTGCCAGCAGACCGGACAGGGCTGGGCATGAGCAGTTCTTC. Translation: CASRPDRAGHEQFF.

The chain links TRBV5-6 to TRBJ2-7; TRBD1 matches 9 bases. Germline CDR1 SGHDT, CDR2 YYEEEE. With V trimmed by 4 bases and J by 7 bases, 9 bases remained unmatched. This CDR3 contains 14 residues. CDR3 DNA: TGTGCCAGCAGCCCGTGGACAGGGGTTGGGGAGCAGTACTTC. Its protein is CASSPWTGVGEQYF.

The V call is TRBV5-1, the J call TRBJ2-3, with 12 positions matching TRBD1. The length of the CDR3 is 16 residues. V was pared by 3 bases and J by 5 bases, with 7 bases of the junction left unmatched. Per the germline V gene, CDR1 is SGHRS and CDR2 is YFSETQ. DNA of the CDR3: TGCGCCAGCAGCTCGGGGGACAGGGGGCGCCGAGATACGCAGTATTTT. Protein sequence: CASSSGDRGRRDTQYF.

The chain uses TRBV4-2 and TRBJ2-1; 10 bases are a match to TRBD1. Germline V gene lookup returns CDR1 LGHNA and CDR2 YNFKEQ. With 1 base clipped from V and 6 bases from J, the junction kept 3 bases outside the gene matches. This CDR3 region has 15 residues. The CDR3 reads CASSQVRTGGNEQFF. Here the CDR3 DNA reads TGTGCCAGCAGCCAAGTGCGGACAGGGGGCAATGAGCAGTTCTTC.

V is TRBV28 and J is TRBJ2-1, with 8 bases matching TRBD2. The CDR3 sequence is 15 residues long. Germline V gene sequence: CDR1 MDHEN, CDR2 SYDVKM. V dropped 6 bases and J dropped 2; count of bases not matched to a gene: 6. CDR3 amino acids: CASSPGGSTYNEQFF. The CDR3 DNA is TGTGCCAGCAGCCCGGGAGGGTCAACCTACAATGAGCAGTTCTTC.

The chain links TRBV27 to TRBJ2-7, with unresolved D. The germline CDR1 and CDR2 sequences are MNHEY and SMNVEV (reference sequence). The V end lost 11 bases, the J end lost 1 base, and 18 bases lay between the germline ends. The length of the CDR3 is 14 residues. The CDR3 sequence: CAAPGPRNSYEQYF. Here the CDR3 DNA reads TGTGCCGCCCCGGGTCCCCGCAATTCCTACGAGCAGTACTTC.

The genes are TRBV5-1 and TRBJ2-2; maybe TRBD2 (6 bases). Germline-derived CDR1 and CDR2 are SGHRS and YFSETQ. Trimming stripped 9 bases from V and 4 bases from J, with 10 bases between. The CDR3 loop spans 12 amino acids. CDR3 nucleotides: TGCGCCACCCGGGGGAGCACCGGGGAGCTGTTTTTT. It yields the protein CATRGSTGELFF.

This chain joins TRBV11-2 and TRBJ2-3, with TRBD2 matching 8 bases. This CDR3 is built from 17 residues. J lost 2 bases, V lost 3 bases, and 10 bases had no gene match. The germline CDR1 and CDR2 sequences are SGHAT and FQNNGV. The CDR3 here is CASSFHALSGITDTQYF. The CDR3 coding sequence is TGTGCCAGCAGCTTCCATGCCCTTAGCGGGATCACAGATACGCAGTATTTT.

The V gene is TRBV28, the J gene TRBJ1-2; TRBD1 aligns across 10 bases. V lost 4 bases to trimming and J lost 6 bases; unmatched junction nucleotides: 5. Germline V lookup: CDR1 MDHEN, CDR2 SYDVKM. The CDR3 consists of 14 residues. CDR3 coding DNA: TGTGCCAGCAGTTGGGACAGGGGAGGGAATGGCTACACCTTC. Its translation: CASSWDRGGNGYTF.

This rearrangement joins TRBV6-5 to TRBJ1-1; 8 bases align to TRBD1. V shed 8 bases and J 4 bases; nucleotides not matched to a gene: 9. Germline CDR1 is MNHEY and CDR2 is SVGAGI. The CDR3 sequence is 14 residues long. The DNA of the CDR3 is TGTGCCAGCCGAAATCCTGACAGGGGCACTGAAGCTTTCTTT. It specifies CASRNPDRGTEAFF.

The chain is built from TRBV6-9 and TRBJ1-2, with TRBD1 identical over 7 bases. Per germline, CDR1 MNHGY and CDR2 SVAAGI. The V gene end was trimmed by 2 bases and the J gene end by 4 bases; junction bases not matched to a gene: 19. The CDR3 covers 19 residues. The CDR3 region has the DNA TGTGCCAGCAGTTATAACCCACCCTACCGGCGACAGGGACCCTATGGCTACACCTTC. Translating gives CASSYNPPYRRQGPYGYTF.

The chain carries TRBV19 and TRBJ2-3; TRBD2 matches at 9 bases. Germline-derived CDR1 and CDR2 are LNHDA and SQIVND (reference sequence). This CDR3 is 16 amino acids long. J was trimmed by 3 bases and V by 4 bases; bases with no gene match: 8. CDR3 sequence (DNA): TGTGCCAGTAGTACCAATAGCGGGAGCCGGACAGATACGCAGTATTTT. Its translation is CASSTNSGSRTDTQYF.

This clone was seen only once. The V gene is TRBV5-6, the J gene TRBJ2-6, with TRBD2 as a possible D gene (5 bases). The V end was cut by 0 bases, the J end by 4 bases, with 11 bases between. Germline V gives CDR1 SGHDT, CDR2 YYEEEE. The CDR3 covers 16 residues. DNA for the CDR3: TGTGCCAGCAGCTTGGGGCGGGTAGGGGGGGCCAACGTCCTGACTTTC. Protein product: CASSLGRVGGANVLTF.

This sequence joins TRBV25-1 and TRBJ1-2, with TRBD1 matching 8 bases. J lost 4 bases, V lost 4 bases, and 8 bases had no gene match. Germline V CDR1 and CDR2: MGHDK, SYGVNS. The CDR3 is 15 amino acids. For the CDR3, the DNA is TGTGCCAGCAGTGGCCCGACAGGGGAGGGCTATGGCTACACCTTC. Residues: CASSGPTGEGYGYTF.

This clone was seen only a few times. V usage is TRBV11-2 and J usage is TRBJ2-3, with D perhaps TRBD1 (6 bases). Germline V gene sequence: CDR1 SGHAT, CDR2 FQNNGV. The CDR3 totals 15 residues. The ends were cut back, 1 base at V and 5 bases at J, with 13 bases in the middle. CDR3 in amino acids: CASSLVGGFVDTQYF. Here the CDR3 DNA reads TGTGCCAGCAGCTTAGTAGGGGGATTTGTAGATACGCAGTATTTT.

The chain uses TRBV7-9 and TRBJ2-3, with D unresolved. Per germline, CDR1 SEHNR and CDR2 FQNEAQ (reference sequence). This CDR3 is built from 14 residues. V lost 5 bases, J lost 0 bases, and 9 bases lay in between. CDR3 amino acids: CASSPTLSTDTQYF. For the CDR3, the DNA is TGTGCCAGCAGCCCTACCCTGAGCACAGATACGCAGTATTTT.

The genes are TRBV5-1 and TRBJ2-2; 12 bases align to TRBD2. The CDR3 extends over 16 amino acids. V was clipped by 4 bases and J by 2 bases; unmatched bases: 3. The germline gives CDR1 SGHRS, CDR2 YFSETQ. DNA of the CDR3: TGCGCCAGCAGCAGGGGACTAGCGGGTAACACCGGGGAGCTGTTTTTT. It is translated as CASSRGLAGNTGELFF. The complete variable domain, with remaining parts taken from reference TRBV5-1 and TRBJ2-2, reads KAGVTQTPRYLIKTRGQQVTLSCSPISGHRSVSWYQQTPGQGLQFLFEYFSETQRNKGNFPGRFSGRQFSNSRSEMNVSTLELGDSALYLCASSRGLAGNTGELFFGEGSRLTVL.

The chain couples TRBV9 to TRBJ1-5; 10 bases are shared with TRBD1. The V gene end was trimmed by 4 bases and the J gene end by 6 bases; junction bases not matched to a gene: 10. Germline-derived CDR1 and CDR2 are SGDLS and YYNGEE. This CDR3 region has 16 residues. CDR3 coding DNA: TGTGCCAGCAGCTTCGGGACAGGGGAGGGAGGTCAGCCCCAGCATTTT. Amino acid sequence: CASSFGTGEGGQPQHF.

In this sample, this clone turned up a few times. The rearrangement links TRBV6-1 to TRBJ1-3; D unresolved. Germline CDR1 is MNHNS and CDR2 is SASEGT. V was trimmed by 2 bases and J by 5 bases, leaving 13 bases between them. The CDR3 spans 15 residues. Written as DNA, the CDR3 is TGTGCCAGCAGTGAATCCTCCCAGCGTCGAAACACCATATATTTT. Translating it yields CASSESSQRRNTIYF.